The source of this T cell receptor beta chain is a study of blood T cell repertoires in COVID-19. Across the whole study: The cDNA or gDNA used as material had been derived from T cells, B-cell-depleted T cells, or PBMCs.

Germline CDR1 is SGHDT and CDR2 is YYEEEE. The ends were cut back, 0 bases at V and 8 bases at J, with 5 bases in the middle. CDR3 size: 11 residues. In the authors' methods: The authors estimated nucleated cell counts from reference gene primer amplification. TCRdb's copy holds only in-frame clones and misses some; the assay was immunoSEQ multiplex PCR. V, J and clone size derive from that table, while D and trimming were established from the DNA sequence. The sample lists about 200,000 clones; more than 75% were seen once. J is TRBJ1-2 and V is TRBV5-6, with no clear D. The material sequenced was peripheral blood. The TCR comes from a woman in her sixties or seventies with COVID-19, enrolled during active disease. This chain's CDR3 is CASSLELGYTF. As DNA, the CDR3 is TGTGCCAGCAGCTTGGAGCTAGGCTACACCTTC.